This T cell receptor beta chain stems from a study of cytomegalovirus exposure and HLA in healthy donors. At the level of the study: Earlier, 180 million or so T cells were analyzed, and 117 million unique TCR beta sequences were found among them.

Whole-study results and caveats: As confirmed in vitro, a few CMV-associated chains were specific for CMV antigens. Presence/absence analyses treated sequencing depth as roughly uniform across donors.

The V gene's germline CDR1 is SGHTA and CDR2 FQGNSA. This CDR3 region has 14 residues. V lost 1 base to trimming and J lost 7 bases, with 13 bases between them. Primers for the PCR totalled 60 Vbeta and 13 Jbeta. This table comes from immunoSEQ multiplex PCR, and its TCRdb copy is limited to in-frame clones, with some not included. Among approximately 120,000 clones listed, approximately 75% were seen once. Although they were nominally healthy when sampled, donors likely had unrecorded immune exposures. With respect to this clone: As yet, its antigen is unknown.

The chain recombines TRBV7-2 with TRBJ1-2; possibly TRBD1 for D (5 bases). The source is a man aged 25 to 45 in good health and CMV-seronegative. The specimen was PBMCs. In DNA form, the CDR3 reads TGTGCCAGCAGCTTAGATTCAGGGTGGGGTGGCTACACCTTC. Protein: CASSLDSGWGGYTF.